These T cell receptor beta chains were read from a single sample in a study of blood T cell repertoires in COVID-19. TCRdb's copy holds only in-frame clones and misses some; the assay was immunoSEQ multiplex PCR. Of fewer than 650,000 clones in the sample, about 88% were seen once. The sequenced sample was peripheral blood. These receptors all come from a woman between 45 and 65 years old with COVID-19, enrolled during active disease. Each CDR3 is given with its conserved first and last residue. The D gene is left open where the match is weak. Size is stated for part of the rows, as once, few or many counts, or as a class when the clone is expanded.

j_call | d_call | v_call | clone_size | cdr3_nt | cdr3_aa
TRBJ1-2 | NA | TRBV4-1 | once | TGCGCCAGCAGCCAAGCAGGGGTTGGGTATGGCTACACCTTC | CASSQAGVGYGYTF
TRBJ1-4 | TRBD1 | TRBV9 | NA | TGTGCCAGCAGCGTATCGGGGACAGGGAGTGAAAAACTGTTTTTT | CASSVSGTGSEKLFF
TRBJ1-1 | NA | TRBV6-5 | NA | TGTGCCAGCAAGTTGGCGGCAGGGATGAGCACTGAAGCTTTCTTT | CASKLAAGMSTEAFF
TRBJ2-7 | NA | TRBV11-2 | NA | TGTGCCAGCAGCCTAATAACCGTCGGCGAGCAGTACTTC | CASSLITVGEQYF
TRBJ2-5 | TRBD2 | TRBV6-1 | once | TGTGCCAGCAGTGAAGAGGGACTAGCGGGGGTGGAGACCCAGTACTTC | CASSEEGLAGVETQYF
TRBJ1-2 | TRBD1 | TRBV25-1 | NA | TGTGCCAGCAGGGGTCTGGGACAGGGGGCTCGAGACTATGGCTACACCTTC | CASRGLGQGARDYGYTF
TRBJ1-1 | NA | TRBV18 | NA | TGTGCCAGCTCACGTCTTAATGCTGAAGCTTTCTTT | CASSRLNAEAFF
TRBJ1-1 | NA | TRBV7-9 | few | TGTGCCAGCAGCCCCTTTTCGAACACTGAAGCTTTCTTT | CASSPFSNTEAFF
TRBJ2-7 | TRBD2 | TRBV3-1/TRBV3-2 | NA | TGTGCCAGCAGTGGCGGGGGGTCCGGGGAGTTGGCCTACGAGCAGTACTTC | CASSGGGSGELAYEQYF
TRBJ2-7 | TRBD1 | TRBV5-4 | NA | TGTGCCAGCAGCCTCGGGACAGGTTACGAGCAGTACTTC | CASSLGTGYEQYF
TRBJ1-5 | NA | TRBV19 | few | TGTGCCAGTAGGCCCGGGATCAATCAGCCCCAGCATTTT | CASRPGINQPQHF
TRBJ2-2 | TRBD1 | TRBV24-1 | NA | TGTGCCACCTCCGGGACAGTGAACACCGGGGAGCTGTTTTTT | CATSGTVNTGELFF
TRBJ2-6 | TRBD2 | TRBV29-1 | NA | TGCAGCGTTGGAGGCGGGGGCTCTGGGGCCAACGTCCTGACTTTC | CSVGGGGSGANVLTF
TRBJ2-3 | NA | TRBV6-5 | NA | TGTGCCAGCAACCCATCAGGCTCAGATACGCAGTATTTT | CASNPSGSDTQYF
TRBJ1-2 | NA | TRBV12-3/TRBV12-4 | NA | TGTGCCAGCAGTTTCGGGGGGGCGAATACCTTC | CASSFGGANTF
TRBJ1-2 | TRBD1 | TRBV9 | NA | TGTGCCAGCAGCGTAGGAGGGGGCAGAGGCTATGGCTACACCTTC | CASSVGGGRGYGYTF
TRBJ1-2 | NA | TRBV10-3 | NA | TGTGCCATTTCAACAGGGTTCGATGGCTACACCTTC | CAISTGFDGYTF
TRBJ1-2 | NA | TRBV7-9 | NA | TGTGCCAGCAGCTTTGGGGGCACACTCTATGGCTACACCTTC | CASSFGGTLYGYTF
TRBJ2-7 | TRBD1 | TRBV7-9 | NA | TGTGCCAGCGGGGGACAGGGGGCGTCCGAGCAGTACTTC | CASGGQGASEQYF
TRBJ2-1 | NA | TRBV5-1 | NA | TGCGCCAGCAGCACGGACATTTTTCCCTACAATGAGCAGTTCTTC | CASSTDIFPYNEQFF
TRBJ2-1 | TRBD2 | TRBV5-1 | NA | TGCGCCAGCAGCCCCGGGACTAGTATCGATGAGCAGTTCTTC | CASSPGTSIDEQFF
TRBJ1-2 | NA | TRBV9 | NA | TGTGCCAGCAGCGTTAGTACCGGGCCCAGGGACATCAACTATGGCTACACCTTC | CASSVSTGPRDINYGYTF
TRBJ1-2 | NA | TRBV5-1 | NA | TGCGCCAGCAGCTTGGCGTCGGGGGATCCGAACTATGGCTACACCTTC | CASSLASGDPNYGYTF
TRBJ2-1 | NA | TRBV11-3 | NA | TGTGCCAGCAGCGAACGGGGGGCCCTTAACAATGAGCAGTTCTTC | CASSERGALNNEQFF
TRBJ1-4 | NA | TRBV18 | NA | TGTGCCAGCTCACCACGGTCAGGGAATGAAAAACTGTTTTTT | CASSPRSGNEKLFF
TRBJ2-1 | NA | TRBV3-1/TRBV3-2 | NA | TGTGCCAGCCTAGGCTCCTACAATGAGCAGTTCTTC | CASLGSYNEQFF
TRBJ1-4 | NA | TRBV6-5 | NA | TGTGCCAGCAGCTTCTCGACAAGTAATGAAAAACTGTTTTTT | CASSFSTSNEKLFF
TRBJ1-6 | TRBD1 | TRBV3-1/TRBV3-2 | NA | TGTGCCAGCAGCCAAGCTGACAGGGGGTGGTATTCACCCCTCCACTTT | CASSQADRGWYSPLHF
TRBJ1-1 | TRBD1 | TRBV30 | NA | TGTGCCTGGAAACAGGGGGTTACAGCTTTCTTT | CAWKQGVTAFF
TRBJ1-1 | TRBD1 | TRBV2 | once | TGTGCCAGCAGTTACGACAGGGTAGCTGAAGCTTTCTTT | CASSYDRVAEAFF
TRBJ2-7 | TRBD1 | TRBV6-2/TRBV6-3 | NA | TGTGCCAGCAGCCCAACAGGGGGAATCGCCTACGAGCAGTACTTC | CASSPTGGIAYEQYF
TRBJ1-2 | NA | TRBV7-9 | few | TGTGCCAGCAGCATGAGAGCTAACTATGGCTACACCTTC | CASSMRANYGYTF
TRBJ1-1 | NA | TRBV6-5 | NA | TGTGCCAGCAGAGAGGGGGGGACTGAAGCTTTCTTT | CASREGGTEAFF
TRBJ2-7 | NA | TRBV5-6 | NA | TGTGCCAGCAGCTTCCTGGGGCACCCGGGCAACGAGCAGTACTTC | CASSFLGHPGNEQYF
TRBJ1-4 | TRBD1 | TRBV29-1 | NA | TGCAGCGCCCAACAGGGGTCGTATGAAAAACTGTTTTTT | CSAQQGSYEKLFF
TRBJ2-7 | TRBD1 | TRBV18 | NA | TGTGCCAGCTCACCCGGGACAGGGTCTTACGAGCAGTACTTC | CASSPGTGSYEQYF
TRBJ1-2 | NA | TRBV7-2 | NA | TGTGCCAGCAGCTTAGGGGCGGGGGGGGGCTATGGCTACACCTTC | CASSLGAGGGYGYTF
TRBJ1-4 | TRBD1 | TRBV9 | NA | TGTGCCAGCAGCCCACGGGACAGGGGGTTCCCTAATGAAAAACTGTTTTTT | CASSPRDRGFPNEKLFF
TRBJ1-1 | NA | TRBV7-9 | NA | TGTGCCAGCAGCTTGCAACAGTCGAACACTGAAGCTTTCTTT | CASSLQQSNTEAFF
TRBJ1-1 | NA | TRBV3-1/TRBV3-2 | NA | TGTGCCAGCAGCCAAGATAGGGGCAGTGAAGCTTTCTTT | CASSQDRGSEAFF
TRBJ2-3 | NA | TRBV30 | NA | TGTGCCTGGAGCGTCGCGCGGGGTCCAGATACGCAGTATTTT | CAWSVARGPDTQYF
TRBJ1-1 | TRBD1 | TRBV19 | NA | TGTGCCAGTAGAACGTTTGGACAGGCCGTCTCTGAAGCTTTCTTT | CASRTFGQAVSEAFF
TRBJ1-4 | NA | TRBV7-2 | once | TGTGCCAGCAGCTTAGCTAGGGGTGCAACTAATGAAAAACTGTTTTTT | CASSLARGATNEKLFF
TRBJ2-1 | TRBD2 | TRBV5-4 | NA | TGTGCCAGCAGCTTGGTTGCGGGGGTAAATGAGCAGTTCTTC | CASSLVAGVNEQFF
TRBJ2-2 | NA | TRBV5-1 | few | TGCGCCAGCAGCTTTAGCGACGGGTCCGGGGAGCTGTTTTTT | CASSFSDGSGELFF
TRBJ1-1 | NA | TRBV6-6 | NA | TGTGCCAGCAGTTACTCGAAGGCAGGCACTGAAGCTTTCTTT | CASSYSKAGTEAFF
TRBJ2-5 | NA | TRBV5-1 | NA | TGCGCCAGCAGCTTGGCCCTTGTAGAGACCCAGTACTTC | CASSLALVETQYF
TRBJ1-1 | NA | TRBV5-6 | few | TGTGCCAGCAGCTCCTTTGCCCAGGCGACTGAAGCTTTCTTT | CASSSFAQATEAFF
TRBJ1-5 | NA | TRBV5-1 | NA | TGCGCCAGCAGCTTGGGGGAAGGGAGGGATCAGCCCCAGCATTTT | CASSLGEGRDQPQHF
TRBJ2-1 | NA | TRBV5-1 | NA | TGCGCCAGCAGCTTACTTGGAGTGGATGAGCAGTTCTTC | CASSLLGVDEQFF
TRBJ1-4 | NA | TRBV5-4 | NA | TGTGCCAGCACCGTATCGTCCGGGGCTAATGAAAAACTGTTTTTT | CASTVSSGANEKLFF
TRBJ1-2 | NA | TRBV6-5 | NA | TGTGCCAGCAAGTACAGGGTCGGCGGCTACACCTTC | CASKYRVGGYTF
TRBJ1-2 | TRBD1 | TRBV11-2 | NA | TGTGCCAGCAGCCTTCCAGGGGGCTATTATGGCTACACCTTC | CASSLPGGYYGYTF
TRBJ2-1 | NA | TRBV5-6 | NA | TGTGCCAGCAGCCGATTTGGGGCCGAGCAGTTCTTC | CASSRFGAEQFF
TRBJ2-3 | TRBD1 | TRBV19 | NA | TGTGCCAGTAGTCCCCTTCGGACAGGGAGCACAGATACGCAGTATTTT | CASSPLRTGSTDTQYF
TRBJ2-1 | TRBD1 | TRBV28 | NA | TGTGCCAGCGGGCCTCCGGGACAGATTAACAATGAGCAGTTCTTC | CASGPPGQINNEQFF
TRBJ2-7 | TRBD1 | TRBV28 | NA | TGTGCCAGCAGCTCCCTAGGGGGCTCTTACGAGCAGTACTTC | CASSSLGGSYEQYF
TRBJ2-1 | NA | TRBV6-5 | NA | TGTGCCAGCAGACGCGCCTCGCCAATCGATGAGCAGTTCTTC | CASRRASPIDEQFF
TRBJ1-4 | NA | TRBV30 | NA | TGTGCCTGGAGTCACGAGGGAACATCGGGTGAAAAACTGTTTTTT | CAWSHEGTSGEKLFF
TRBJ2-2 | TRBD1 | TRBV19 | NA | TGTGCCAGTAGGCCGACAGGGGGCGGGCACGGGGAGCTGTTTTTT | CASRPTGGGHGELFF